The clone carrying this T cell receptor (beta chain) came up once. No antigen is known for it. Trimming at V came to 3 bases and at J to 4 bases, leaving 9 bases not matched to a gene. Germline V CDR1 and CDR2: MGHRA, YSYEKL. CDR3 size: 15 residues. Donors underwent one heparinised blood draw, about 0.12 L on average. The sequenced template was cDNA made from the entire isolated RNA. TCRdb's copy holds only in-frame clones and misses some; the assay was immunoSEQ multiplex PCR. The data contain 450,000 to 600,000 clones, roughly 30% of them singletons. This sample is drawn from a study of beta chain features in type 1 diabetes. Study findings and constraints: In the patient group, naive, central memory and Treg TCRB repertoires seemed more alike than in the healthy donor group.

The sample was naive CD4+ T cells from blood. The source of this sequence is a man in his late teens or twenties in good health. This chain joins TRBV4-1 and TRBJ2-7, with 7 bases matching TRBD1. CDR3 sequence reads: CASSHPGQVQYEQYF. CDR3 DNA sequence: TGCGCCAGCAGCCATCCTGGACAGGTCCAGTACGAGCAGTACTTC.